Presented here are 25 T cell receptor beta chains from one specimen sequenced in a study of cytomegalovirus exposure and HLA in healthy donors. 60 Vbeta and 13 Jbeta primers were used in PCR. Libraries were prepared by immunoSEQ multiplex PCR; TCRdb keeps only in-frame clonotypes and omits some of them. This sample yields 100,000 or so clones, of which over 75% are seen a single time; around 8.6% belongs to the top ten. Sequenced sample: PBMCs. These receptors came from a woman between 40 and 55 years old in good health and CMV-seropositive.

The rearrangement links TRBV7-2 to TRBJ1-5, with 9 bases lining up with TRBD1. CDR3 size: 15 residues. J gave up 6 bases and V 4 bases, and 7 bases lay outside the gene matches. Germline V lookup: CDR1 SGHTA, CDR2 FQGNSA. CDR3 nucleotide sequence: TGTGCCAGCAGCTACCGGACAGGGGAAGGTCAGCCCCAGCATTTT. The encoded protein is CASSYRTGEGQPQHF.

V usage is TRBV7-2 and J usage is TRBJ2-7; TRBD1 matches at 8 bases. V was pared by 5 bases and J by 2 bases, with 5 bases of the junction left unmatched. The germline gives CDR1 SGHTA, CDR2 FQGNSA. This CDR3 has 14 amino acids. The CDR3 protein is CASSGTGTPYEQYF. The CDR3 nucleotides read TGTGCCAGCAGCGGGACAGGAACGCCCTACGAGCAGTACTTC. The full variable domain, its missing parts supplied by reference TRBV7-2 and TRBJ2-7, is GAGVSQSPSNKVTEKGKDVELRCDPISGHTALYWYRQSLGQGLEFLIYFQGNSAPDKSGLPSDRFSAERTGGSVSTLTIQRTQQEDSAVYLCASSGTGTPYEQYFGPGTRLTVT.

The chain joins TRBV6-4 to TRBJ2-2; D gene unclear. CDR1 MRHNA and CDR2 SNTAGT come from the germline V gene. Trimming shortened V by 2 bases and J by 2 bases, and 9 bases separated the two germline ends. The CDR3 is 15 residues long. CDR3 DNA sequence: TGTGCCAGCAGTGACACGGCAGGAAACACCGGGGAGCTGTTTTTT. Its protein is CASSDTAGNTGELFF.

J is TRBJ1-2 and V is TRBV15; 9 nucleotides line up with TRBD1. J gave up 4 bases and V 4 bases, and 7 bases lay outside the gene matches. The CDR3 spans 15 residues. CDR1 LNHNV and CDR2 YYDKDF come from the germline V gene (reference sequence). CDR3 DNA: TGTGCCACCAGCACAGTCCGGGACAGGGCCTATGGCTACACCTTC. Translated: CATSTVRDRAYGYTF.

The DNA for the CDR3 is TGTGCCAGCAGCCCGCGTAGTACTAGCGGAGATACGCAGTATTTT. It codes for CASSPRSTSGDTQYF. V usage is TRBV9 and J usage is TRBJ2-3; 8 bases agree with TRBD2. Germline-derived CDR1 and CDR2 are SGDLS and YYNGEE. The CDR3 covers 15 residues. The trim removed 4 bases at V and 5 bases at J, leaving 9 bases unmatched.

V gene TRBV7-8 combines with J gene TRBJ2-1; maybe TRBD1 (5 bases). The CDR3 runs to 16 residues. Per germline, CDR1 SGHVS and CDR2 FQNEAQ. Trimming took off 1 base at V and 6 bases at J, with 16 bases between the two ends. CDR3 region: CASSLVRAQATNEQFF. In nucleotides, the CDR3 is TGTGCCAGCAGCTTAGTAAGGGCACAGGCCACCAATGAGCAGTTCTTC.

The CDR3 region has the DNA TGTGCCAGCAGCATAGTTGACAGGGTAGCAGGCTACACCTTC. Translation: CASSIVDRVAGYTF. The chain uses TRBV6-1 and TRBJ1-2; 7 positions match TRBD1. J was trimmed by 8 bases and V by 6 bases; bases with no gene match: 12. Germline V lookup: CDR1 MNHNS, CDR2 SASEGT. There are 14 residues in the CDR3.

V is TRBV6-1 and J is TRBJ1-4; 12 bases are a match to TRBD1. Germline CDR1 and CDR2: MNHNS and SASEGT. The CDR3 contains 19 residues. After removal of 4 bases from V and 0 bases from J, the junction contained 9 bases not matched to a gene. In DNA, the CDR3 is TGTGCCAGCAGTGCAACCTGGGACAGGGGGCCCCCAACTAATGAAAAACTGTTTTTT. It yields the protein CASSATWDRGPPTNEKLFF.

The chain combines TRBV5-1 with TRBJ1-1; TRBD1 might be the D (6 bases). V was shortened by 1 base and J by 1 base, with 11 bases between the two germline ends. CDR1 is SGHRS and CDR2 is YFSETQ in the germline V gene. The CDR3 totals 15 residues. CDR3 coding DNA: TGCGCCAGCAGCTTGATTACAGGGTCGAACACTGAAGCTTTCTTT. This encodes CASSLITGSNTEAFF. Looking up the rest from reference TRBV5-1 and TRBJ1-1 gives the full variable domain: KAGVTQTPRYLIKTRGQQVTLSCSPISGHRSVSWYQQTPGQGLQFLFEYFSETQRNKGNFPGRFSGRQFSNSRSEMNVSTLELGDSALYLCASSLITGSNTEAFFGQGTRLTVV.

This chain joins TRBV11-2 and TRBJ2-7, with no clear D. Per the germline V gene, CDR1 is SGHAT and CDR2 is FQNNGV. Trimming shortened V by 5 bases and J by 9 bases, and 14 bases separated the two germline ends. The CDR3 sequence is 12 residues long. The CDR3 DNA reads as TGTGCCAGCAGCGCCCGTAGCCGGTGGCAGTACTTC. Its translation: CASSARSRWQYF.

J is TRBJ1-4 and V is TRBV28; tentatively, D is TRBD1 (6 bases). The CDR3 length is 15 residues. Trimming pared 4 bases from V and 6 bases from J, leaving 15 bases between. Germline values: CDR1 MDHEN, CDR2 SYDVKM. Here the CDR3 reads CASSSGGGPDEKLFF. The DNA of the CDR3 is TGTGCCAGCAGTTCCGGCGGGGGGCCGGATGAAAAACTGTTTTTT. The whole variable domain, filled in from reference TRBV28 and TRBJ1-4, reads DVKVTQSSRYLVKRTGEKVFLECVQDMDHENMFWYRQDPGLGLRLIYFSYDVKMKEKGDIPEGYSVSREKKERFSLILESASTNQTSMYLCASSSGGGPDEKLFFGSGTQLSVL.

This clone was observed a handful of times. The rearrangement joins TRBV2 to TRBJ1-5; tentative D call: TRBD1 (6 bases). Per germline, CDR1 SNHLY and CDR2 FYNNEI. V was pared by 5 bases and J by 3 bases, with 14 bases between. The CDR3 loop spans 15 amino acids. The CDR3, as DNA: TGTGCCAGCAGTACCAGGGGTAGGAACAATCAGCCCCAGCATTTT. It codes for CASSTRGRNNQPQHF.

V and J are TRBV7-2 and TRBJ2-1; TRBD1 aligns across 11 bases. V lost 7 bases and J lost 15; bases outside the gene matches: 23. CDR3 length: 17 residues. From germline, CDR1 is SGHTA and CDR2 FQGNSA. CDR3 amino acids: CASTRTSGTGGRYTPFF. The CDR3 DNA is TGTGCCAGCACCCGAACAAGCGGGACAGGGGGTCGATATACTCCGTTCTTC.

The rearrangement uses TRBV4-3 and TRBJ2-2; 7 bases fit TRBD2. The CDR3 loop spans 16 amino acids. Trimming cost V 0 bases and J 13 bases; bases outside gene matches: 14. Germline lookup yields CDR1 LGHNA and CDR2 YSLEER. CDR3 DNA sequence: TGCGCCAGCAGCCAAGAGGGGGGAGGGGAGAGAAGTGCGCTGTTTTTT. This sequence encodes CASSQEGGGERSALFF.

DNA of the CDR3: TGTGCTAGTGGTTCACCCTCGACGGACTTCCGCACAGATACGCAGTATTTT. It specifies CASGSPSTDFRTDTQYF. This chain connects TRBV12-5 to TRBJ2-3; D is possibly TRBD2 (5 bases). V dropped 4 bases and J dropped 1 base, with 18 bases sitting between them. Germline CDR1 is LGHNT and CDR2 is FRNRAP. CDR3 size: 17 residues.

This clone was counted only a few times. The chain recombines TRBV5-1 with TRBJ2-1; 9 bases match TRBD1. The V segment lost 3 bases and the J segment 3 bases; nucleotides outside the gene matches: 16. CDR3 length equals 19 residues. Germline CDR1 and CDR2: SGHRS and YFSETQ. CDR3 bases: TGCGCCAGCAGCTCCCTTGGAAGTACACGGACAGGGGACTACAATGAGCAGTTCTTC. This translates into CASSSLGSTRTGDYNEQFF. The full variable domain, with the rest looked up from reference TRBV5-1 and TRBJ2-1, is KAGVTQTPRYLIKTRGQQVTLSCSPISGHRSVSWYQQTPGQGLQFLFEYFSETQRNKGNFPGRFSGRQFSNSRSEMNVSTLELGDSALYLCASSSLGSTRTGDYNEQFFGPGTRLTVL.

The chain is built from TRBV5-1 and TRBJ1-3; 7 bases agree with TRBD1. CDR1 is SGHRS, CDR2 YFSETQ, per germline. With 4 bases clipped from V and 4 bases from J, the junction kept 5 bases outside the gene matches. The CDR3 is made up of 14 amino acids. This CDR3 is CASSPDRVGNTIYF. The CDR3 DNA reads TGCGCCAGCAGCCCCGACAGGGTGGGAAACACCATATATTTT. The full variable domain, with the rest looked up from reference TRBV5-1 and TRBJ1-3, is KAGVTQTPRYLIKTRGQQVTLSCSPISGHRSVSWYQQTPGQGLQFLFEYFSETQRNKGNFPGRFSGRQFSNSRSEMNVSTLELGDSALYLCASSPDRVGNTIYFGEGSWLTVV.

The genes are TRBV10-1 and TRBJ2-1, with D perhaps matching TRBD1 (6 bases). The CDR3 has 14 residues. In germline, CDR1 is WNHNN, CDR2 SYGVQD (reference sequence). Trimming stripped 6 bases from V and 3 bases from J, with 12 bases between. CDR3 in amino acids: CASRHRDFYNEQFF. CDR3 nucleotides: TGCGCCAGCAGACACAGGGATTTCTACAATGAGCAGTTCTTC.

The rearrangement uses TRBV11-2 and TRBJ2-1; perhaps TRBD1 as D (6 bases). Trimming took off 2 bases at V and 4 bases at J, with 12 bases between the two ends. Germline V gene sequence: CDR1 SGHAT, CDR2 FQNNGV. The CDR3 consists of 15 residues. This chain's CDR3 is CASSLSGGSYNEQFF. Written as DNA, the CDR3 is TGTGCCAGCAGCTTAAGTGGGGGCTCGTACAATGAGCAGTTCTTC.

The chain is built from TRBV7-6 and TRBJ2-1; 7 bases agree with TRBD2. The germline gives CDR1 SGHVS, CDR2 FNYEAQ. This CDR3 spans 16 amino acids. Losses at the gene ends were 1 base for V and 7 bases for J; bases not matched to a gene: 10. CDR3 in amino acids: CASSLDPRLAQNEQFF. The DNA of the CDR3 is TGTGCCAGCAGCTTAGACCCAAGACTAGCTCAAAATGAGCAGTTCTTC.

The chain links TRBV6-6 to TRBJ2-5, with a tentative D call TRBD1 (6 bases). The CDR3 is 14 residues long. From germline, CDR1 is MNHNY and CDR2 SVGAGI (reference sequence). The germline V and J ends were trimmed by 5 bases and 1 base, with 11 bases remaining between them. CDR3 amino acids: CASSPQGLQETQYF. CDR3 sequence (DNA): TGTGCCAGCAGTCCCCAGGGGCTCCAAGAGACCCAGTACTTC.

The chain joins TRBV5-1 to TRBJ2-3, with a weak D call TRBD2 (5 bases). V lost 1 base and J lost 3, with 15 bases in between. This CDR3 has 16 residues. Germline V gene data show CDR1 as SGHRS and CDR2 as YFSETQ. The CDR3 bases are TGCGCCAGCAGCTTGAATGGCGAGAGAGGGACAGATACGCAGTATTTT. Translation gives CASSLNGERGTDTQYF.

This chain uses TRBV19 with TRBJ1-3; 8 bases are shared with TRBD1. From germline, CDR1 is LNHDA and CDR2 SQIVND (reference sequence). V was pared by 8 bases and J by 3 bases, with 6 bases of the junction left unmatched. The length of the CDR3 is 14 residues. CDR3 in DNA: TGTGCCAGTCAAGAGACAGGGGTTGGAAACACCATATATTTT. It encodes CASQETGVGNTIYF.

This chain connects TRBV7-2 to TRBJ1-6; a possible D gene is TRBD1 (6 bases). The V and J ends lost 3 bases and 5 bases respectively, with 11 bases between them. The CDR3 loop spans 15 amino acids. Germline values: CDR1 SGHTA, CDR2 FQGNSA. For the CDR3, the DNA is TGTGCCAGCAGCTTGATGACAGGTGATAATTCACCCCTCCACTTT. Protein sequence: CASSLMTGDNSPLHF.

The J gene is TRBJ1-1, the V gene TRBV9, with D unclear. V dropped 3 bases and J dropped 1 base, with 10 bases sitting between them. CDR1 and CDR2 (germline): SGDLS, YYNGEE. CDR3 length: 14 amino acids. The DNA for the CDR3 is TGTGCCAGCAGCGCTATAGGAGGGAACACTGAAGCTTTCTTT. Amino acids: CASSAIGGNTEAFF.